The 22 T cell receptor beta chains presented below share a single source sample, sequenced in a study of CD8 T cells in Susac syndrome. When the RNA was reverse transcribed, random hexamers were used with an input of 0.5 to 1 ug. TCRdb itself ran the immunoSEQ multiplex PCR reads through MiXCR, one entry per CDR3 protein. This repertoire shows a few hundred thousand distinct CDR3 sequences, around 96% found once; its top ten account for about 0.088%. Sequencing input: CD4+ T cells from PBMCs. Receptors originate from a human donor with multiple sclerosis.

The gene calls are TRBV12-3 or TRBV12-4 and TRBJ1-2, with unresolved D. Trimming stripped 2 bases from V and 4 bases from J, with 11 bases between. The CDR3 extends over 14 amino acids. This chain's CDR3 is CASSLTGPTYGYTF. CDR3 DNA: TGTGCCAGCAGTTTAACCGGGCCCACCTATGGCTACACCTTC.

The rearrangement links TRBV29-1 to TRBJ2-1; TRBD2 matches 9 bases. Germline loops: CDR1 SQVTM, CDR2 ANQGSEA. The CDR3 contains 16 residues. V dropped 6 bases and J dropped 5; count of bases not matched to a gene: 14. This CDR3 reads CSVMTSGLPPNNEQFF. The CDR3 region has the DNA TGCAGCGTCATGACTAGCGGCCTTCCTCCGAACAATGAGCAGTTCTTC.

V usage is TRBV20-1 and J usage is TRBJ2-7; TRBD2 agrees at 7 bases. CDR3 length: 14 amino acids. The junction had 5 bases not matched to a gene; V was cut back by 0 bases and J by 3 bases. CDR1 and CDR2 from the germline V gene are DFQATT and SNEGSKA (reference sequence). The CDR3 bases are TGCAGTGCTAGAGATCTTCGGGGGGACTACGAGCAGTACTTC. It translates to CSARDLRGDYEQYF.

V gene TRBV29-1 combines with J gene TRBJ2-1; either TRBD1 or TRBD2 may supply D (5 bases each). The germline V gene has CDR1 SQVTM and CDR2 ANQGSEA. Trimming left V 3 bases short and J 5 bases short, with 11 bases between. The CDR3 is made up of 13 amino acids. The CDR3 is CSVESGTHNEQFF. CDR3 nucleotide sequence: TGCAGCGTTGAGTCAGGGACCCACAATGAGCAGTTCTTC.

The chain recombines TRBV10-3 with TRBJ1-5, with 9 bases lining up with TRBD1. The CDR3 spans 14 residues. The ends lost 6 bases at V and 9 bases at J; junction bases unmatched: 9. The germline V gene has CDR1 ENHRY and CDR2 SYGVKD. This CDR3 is CAISGTGISSPQHF. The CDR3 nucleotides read TGTGCCATCAGCGGGACAGGGATATCATCGCCCCAGCATTTT.

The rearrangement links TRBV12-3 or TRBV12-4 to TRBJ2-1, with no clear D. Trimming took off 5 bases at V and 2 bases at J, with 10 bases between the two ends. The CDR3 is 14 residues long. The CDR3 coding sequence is TGTGCCAGCAGTGCCAGCCGAGCCTACAATGAGCAGTTCTTC. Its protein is CASSASRAYNEQFF.

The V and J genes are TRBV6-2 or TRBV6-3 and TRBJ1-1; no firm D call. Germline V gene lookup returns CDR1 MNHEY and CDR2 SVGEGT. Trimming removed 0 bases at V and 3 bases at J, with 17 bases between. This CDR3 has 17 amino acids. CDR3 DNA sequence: TGTGCCAGCAGTTACTCGTACCTCTATGTCCTGCACACTGAAGCTTTCTTT. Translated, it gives CASSYSYLYVLHTEAFF.

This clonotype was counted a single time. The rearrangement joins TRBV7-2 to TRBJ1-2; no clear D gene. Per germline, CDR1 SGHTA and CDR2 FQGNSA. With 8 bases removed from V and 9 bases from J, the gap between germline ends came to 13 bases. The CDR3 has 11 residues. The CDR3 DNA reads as TGTGCCAGCTCAGACTCGGGAAGCTACACCTTC. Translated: CASSDSGSYTF.

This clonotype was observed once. CDR3 DNA sequence: TGCAGTGCTAGACGGCAGGGCGTTTACAATGAGCAGTTCTTC. Amino acids: CSARRQGVYNEQFF. This chain connects TRBV20-1 to TRBJ2-1, with a tentative D call TRBD1 (5 bases). Trimming stripped 2 bases from V and 4 bases from J, with 12 bases between. The CDR3 consists of 14 residues. CDR1 and CDR2 (germline): DFQATT, SNEGSKA (reference sequence).

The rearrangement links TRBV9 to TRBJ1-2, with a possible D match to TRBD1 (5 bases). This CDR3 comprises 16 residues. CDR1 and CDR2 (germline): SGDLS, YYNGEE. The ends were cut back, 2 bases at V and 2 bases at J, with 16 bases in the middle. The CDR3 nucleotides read TGTGCCAGCAGCGTTAGGGGAGAGGGGACGAACTATGGCTACACCTTC. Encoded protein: CASSVRGEGTNYGYTF. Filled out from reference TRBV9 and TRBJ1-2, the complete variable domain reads DSGVTQTPKHLITATGQRVTLRCSPRSGDLSVYWYQQSLDQGLQFLIQYYNGEERAKGNILERFSAQQFPDLHSELNLSSLELGDSALYFCASSVRGEGTNYGYTFGSGTRLTVV.

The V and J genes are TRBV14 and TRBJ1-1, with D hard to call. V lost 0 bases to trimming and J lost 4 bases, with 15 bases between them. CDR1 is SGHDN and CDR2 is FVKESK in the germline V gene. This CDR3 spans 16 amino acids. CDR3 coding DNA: TGTGCCAGCAGCCAAGAGGAAGGGAGCTCGGGCACTGAAGCTTTCTTT. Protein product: CASSQEEGSSGTEAFF.

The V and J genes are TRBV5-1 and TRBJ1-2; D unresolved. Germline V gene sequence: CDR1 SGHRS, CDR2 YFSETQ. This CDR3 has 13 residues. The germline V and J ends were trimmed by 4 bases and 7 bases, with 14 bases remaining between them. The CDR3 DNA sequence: TGCGCCAGCAGCGCAACGGTGGAGGGTGGCTACACCTTC. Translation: CASSATVEGGYTF.

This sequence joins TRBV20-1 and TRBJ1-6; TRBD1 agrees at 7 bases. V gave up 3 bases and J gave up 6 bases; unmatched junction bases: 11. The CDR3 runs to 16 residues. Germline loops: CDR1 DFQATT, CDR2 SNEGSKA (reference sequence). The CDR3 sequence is CSARRYDRDLNSPLHF. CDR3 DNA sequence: TGCAGTGCTAGGAGATACGACAGGGACCTTAATTCACCCCTCCACTTT.

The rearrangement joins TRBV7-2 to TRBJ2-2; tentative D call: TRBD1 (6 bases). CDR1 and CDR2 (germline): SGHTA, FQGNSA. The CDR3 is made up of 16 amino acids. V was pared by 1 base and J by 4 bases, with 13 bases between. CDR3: CASSLVTGLSTGELFF. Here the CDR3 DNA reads TGTGCCAGCAGCTTAGTGACAGGACTTAGCACCGGGGAGCTGTTTTTT.

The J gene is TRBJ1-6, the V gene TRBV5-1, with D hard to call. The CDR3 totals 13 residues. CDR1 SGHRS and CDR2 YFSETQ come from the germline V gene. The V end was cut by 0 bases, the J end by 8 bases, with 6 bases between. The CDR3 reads CASSLDIYSPLHF. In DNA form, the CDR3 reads TGCGCCAGCAGCTTGGACATTTATTCACCCCTCCACTTT.

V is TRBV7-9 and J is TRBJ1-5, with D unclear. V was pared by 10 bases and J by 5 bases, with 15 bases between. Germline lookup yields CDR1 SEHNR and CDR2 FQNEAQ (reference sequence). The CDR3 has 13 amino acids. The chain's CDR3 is CATHQLGYQPQHF. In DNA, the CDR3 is TGTGCCACCCACCAGCTGGGCTATCAGCCCCAGCATTTT.

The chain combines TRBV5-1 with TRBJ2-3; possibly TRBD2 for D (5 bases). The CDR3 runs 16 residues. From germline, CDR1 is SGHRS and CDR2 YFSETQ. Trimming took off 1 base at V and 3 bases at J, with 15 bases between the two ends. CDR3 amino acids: CASSLSTPRGTDTQYF. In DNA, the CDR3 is TGCGCCAGCAGCTTGTCCACTCCGAGAGGGACAGATACGCAGTATTTT.

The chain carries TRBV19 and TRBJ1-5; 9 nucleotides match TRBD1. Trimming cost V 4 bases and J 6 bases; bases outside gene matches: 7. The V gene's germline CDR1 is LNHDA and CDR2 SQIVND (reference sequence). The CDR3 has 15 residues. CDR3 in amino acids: CASSTRQGGFQPQHF. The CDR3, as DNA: TGTGCCAGTAGTACCCGACAGGGGGGGTTTCAGCCCCAGCATTTT.

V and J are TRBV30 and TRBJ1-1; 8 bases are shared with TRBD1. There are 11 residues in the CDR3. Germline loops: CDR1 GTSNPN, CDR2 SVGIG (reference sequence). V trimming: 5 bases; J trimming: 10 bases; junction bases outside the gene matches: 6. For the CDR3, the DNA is TGTGCCTGGGGCAGGGGGCGAAGAGCTTTCTTT. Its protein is CAWGRGRRAFF.

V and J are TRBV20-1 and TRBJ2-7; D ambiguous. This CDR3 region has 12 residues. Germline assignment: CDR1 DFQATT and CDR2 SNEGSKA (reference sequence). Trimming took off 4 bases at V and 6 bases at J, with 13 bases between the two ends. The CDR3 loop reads CSATEAAAEQYF. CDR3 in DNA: TGCAGTGCTACCGAGGCGGCAGCCGAGCAGTACTTC.

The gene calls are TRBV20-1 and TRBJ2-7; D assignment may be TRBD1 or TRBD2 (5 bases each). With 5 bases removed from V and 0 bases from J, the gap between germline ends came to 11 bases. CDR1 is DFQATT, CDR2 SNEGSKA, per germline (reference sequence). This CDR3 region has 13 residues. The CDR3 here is CSAGGRSSYEQYF. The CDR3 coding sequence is TGCAGTGCTGGGGGACGGAGCTCCTACGAGCAGTACTTC.

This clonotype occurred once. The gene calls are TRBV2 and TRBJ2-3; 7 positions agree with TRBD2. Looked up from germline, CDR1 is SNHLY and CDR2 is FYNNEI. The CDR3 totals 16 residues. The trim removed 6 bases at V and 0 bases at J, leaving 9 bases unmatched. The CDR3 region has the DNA TGTGCCAGCAGAGACCCGACTAGCCCTAGCACAGATACGCAGTATTTT. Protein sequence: CASRDPTSPSTDTQYF.